This T cell receptor (beta chain) was found in a study of blood T cell repertoires in COVID-19. Across the whole study: The study drew acute and convalescent COVID-19 samples from the United States, Italy and Spain.

Authors' processing steps: The assay estimated nucleated cells by amplifying reference gene primers. Assay used: immunoSEQ multiplex PCR; TCRdb lists only in-frame clones, some missing. V and J calls and clone size are copied from that table; D and trimming were computed from the DNA. This table has over 75,000 clones, approximately 88% appearing once. Per the germline V gene, CDR1 is SEHNR and CDR2 is FQNEAQ (reference sequence). The CDR3 runs to 14 residues. Trimming removed 1 base at V and 5 bases at J, with 8 bases between. This clonotype was sampled from a woman older than 75 with active or convalescent COVID-19. The chain couples TRBV7-9 to TRBJ1-4; D unresolved. Sequencing used peripheral blood. Here the CDR3 reads CASSLEWQNEKLFF. The CDR3 nucleotides read TGTGCCAGCAGCTTAGAATGGCAGAATGAAAAACTGTTTTTT.